The 2 T cell receptor beta chains below come from one sample, sequenced in a study of blood T cell repertoires in COVID-19. Sequencing was performed with immunoSEQ multiplex PCR; in TCRdb, only in-frame clones are kept and a portion is missing. The sample lists some 240,000 clones, 80% to 90% seen once, with about 9.7% in the top ten. Sequencing was carried out using peripheral blood. All receptors come from a man aged 50-59 years with active or convalescent COVID-19.

As regards this clone: Other DNA sequences in the sample encode the same CDR3. V is TRBV19 and J is TRBJ2-1; 7 positions agree with TRBD1. V shed 2 bases and J 7 bases; nucleotides not matched to a gene: 5. The V gene's germline CDR1 is LNHDA and CDR2 SQIVND (reference sequence). This CDR3 has 14 amino acids. The DNA of the CDR3 is TGTGCCAGTAGTATATCTAGGGGGCGGAATGAGCAGTTCTTC. This encodes CASSISRGRNEQFF.

The V gene is TRBV28, the J gene TRBJ1-2, with 11 bases identical to TRBD1. Germline V gene sequence: CDR1 MDHEN, CDR2 SYDVKM. This CDR3 is built from 17 residues. Trimming at V came to 6 bases and at J to 0 bases, leaving 9 bases not matched to a gene. For the CDR3, the DNA is TGTGCCAGCAGCCGGACAGGGGGCAGGTCCCCTAACTATGGCTACACCTTC. Translated, it gives CASSRTGGRSPNYGYTF.